This TCR beta chain was profiled in a study of blood T cell repertoires in COVID-19. Study as a whole: COVID-19 samples from acute and convalescent phases originated in the United States, Italy and Spain. T cells, B-cell-depleted T cells, or PBMCs supplied cDNA or gDNA.

V shed 0 bases, J shed 9 bases, and the junction held 2 bases outside the gene matches. CDR1 is SGHNT and CDR2 is YYREEE in the germline V gene (reference sequence). This CDR3 has 13 amino acids. Authors' analysis steps: How many nucleated cells were present was estimated from reference gene primer amplification. Clones were sequenced by immunoSEQ multiplex PCR, and TCRdb holds only the in-frame ones, with some missing. V and J calls and clone size follow that table, whereas D and trimming were derived from the DNA. Here the sample spans around 57,000 clones, 70% to 90% being singletons. The sequenced sample consisted of peripheral blood. This rearrangement joins TRBV5-4 to TRBJ2-2, with TRBD2 matching 7 bases. The sequence was obtained from a woman older than 75 with active COVID-19. The DNA for the CDR3 is TGTGCCAGCAGCTTGGAGCGGGGCCGGGAGCTGTTTTTT. Translated, it gives CASSLERGRELFF.